This T cell receptor beta chain was profiled in a study of cytomegalovirus exposure and HLA in healthy donors (dated by TCRdb to about 2017). Background for the entire study: An earlier analysis of 550 to 700 of the donors reported roughly 300 Gb of sequence data and 100 million to 140 million unique TCR beta sequences from 150 million to 200 million T cells. About 300 gigabases of sequencing data and 91 million or so unique TCR sequences made up an early release that covered about 640 HLA-typed donors. Of the 300 to 500 genotyped donors, less than 90% were placed in the genetic ancestry cluster associated with self-reported Caucasian donors. The study aimed to test whether signatures of past pathogen exposure could be identified by cataloging public T cell receptors. The study used immunosequencing to profile the T cell repertoires of approximately 690 subjects and linked those repertoires to cytomegalovirus serostatus. In addition to the first cohort of hundreds of subjects, a separate validation cohort of over 90 different subjects was used. The study combined high-throughput TCR immunosequencing, statistical association of individual TCRs with disease status, and machine learning to predict cytomegalovirus infection status. In a later analysis, previously published TCR beta repertoires from some 640 donors were re-analyzed and high-resolution HLA genotyping was added so that TCR occurrence patterns could be studied. The later analysis used no new phenotypic data to find candidate immune exposures, relying instead on TCR beta sequences and their occurrence across donors. To decide whether each TCR beta V gene segment behaved as functional or pseudogenic, an earlier analysis of some 580 of the donors relied on high-throughput TCR beta sequencing. Alongside the repertoire data, information on donor age, sex, ethnicity and CMV serostatus was compiled. A later genetic analysis took genome-wide SNP genotypes for about 55% of the roughly 670 donors and used that subset as a discovery cohort. Every repertoire in the discovery cohort had been generated on one and the same sequencing platform. HLA typing covered class I and class II loci at four-digit resolution. The number of typed donors differed by locus: about 629-630 for A, B, C, DRB1 and DQB1; 522 for DQA1; about 600 for DPA1; and some 450 for DPB1. A handful of DR-DQ haplotypes were handled as single units for association and clustering because linkage in the cohort was strong. Across approximately 400 genotyped donors of the cohort, an average of approximately 200,000 unique TCR beta nucleotide sequences per donor were sequenced, and 15% to 20% of those sequences were non-productive.

Looking up the germline V gene yields CDR1 MDHEN and CDR2 SYDVKM. The germline V end is reduced by 5 bases and the J end by 5 bases; junction bases left unmatched: 15. Taken from cysteine to phenylalanine, the CDR3 has 18 residues. Only CDR3 DNA is held: 54 bases, read in frame from base 1. The research as a whole found: Most CMV-associated TCR beta chains appeared to be HLA-restricted in a later analysis, and the HLA associations seemed to be driven largely by CMV exposure. Roughly uniform sequencing depth across donors was assumed in presence/absence analyses, although this assumption may not hold. In both the original and validation cohorts, the classifier was reported to diagnose cytomegalovirus status with high specificity and sensitivity. Because HLA typing was missing for some donors at each locus, association tests included only the typed subset. In vitro tests confirmed that three of the cytomegalovirus-associated TCR beta chains recognize cytomegalovirus antigens. The only immune exposure information available for the cohort was CMV serostatus. When HLA alleles, especially DR and DQ, strongly co-occurred, attributing TCR associations to individual alleles was difficult. In a later analysis, the rate of TCR association differed among HLA loci, with DRB1 alleles having the most associated TCRs and HLA-C alleles having the fewest. A later analysis reported that several top co-occurrence clusters appeared linked to parvovirus B19, influenza, CMV and Epstein-Barr virus. A further reported finding was that TCR beta sequences accurately predicted the HLA-A and HLA-B alleles for most subjects in the first cohort. In an earlier analysis of approximately 590 of the donors, most TCR beta V segments were observed in productive rearrangements about 90% or about 30% of the time, broadly matching IMGT annotations. A later analysis associated about 17,000 TCR beta sequences with specific HLA alleles at a false discovery rate of 0.05. The sequencing pipeline was judged likely to have produced a cluster of highly shared sequence variants as a technical artifact. In this cohort, only TCR beta chains were sequenced, and detectable features were limited by the absence of alpha or paired-chain data. In a later analysis, HLA-associated TCR beta chains were found to be more clonally expanded and to have lower generation probabilities than equally common non-associated chains. The study gave a list of under 200 TCR beta chains associated with cytomegalovirus. An association between a missense DCLRE1C variant and V-gene and J-gene trimming of TCR beta chains was found in a later genetic analysis and replicated in an independent cohort. Because counts were too low, roughly 16 rarely observed V segments, including chromosome 9 orphons, were excluded from the earlier analysis of about 500 of the donors. It was suggested by the authors that the approach could potentially be generalized to other disease states and immunological phenotypes. Some IMGT-functional V segments, including TRBV6-2 and TRBV6-3, could not be distinguished by the 87-base-pair reads and were therefore excluded. In a later genetic analysis, fewer N-insertions in productive TCRs were reported among donors in an Asian-associated ancestry cluster than the approximately 670-donor mean. Correlated functional status among segregating V segments might be attributable to linkage disequilibrium, but an unknown experimental factor could not be ruled out. Across donors, most TCR sequences were observed very rarely, whereas some public TCRs were present in many individuals.

In total, roughly 670 healthy bone marrow donors made up the cohort. All cohort members were sampled while nominally healthy, although unrecorded immune exposures were likely present. The donor was CMV seropositive and was included in the group of approximately 300 seropositive cohort members. Every donor gave a peripheral blood sample, and the peripheral blood mononuclear cells from that sample were used for TCR beta sequencing. The Qiagen DNeasy Blood Extraction Kit was used to extract genomic DNA from the blood cell samples. The library was prepared using the immunoSEQ multiplex PCR assay. A mixture of 60 forward primers for TCR Vbeta segments and 13 reverse primers for TCR Jbeta segments was used in the multiplex PCR. A multiplex PCR assay on genomic DNA amplified the CDR3 region of rearranged TCR beta genes. Amplified TCR beta libraries were sequenced as 87-base-pair reads on the Illumina HiSeq System. Processing in the source paper ran as follows. Across the 670 or so repertoires, a later analysis counted around 80 million unique TCR beta chains, 9.5 million to 12 million of which were shared by at least two donors. Raw reads were error-corrected and collapsed into unique sequences with a nearest-neighbor algorithm that merged closely related sequences to remove PCR and sequencing errors. CDR3 sequences were aligned to IMGT reference sequences to assign V, D and J gene segments. For a sequence to be retained, a match of at least six nucleotides was required to both a V gene segment and a J gene segment. A rearrangement counted as productive if the CDR3 had no stop codons and remained in frame with V and J, and every other rearrangement counted as non-productive. Following IMGT convention, CDR3 was defined as the stretch from the second conserved V-encoded cysteine up to the conserved J-encoded phenylalanine. Sequences without an unambiguous match to a single V gene segment were excluded from the earlier analysis of approximately 560 of the donors. In an earlier analysis of 500 to 750 of the donors, V segments were called functional above 56.7% productive rearrangements and were called segregating when the between-donor standard deviation exceeded 5%. A statistical classification framework was built for diagnosing cytomegalovirus status from the catalog of TCR beta chain sequences. A later analysis assigned V and J genes by comparing TCR nucleotide sequences with IMGT/GENE-DB human TR gene sequences. A later analysis assigned CDR3 sequences and most-parsimonious VDJ recombination scenarios with the TCRdist pipeline. In a later analysis, each TCR beta chain was defined by its CDR3 amino acid sequence together with its V-gene family, and reads lacking a unique V-gene family were excluded. As a way to deal with suspected cross-contamination and a sequencing artifact, a later analysis dropped 592 nucleotide sequences that were highly shared and had low generation probability. A later analysis calculated a clonal expansion index for each public chain from normalized within-repertoire ranks of inferred template counts. Generation probabilities in a later analysis came from a VDJ recombination model fitted to out-of-frame rearrangements, and those results were checked against IGoR. A later analysis scored TCR-TCR, TCR-HLA and TCR-CMV co-occurrence with hypergeometric tests, applying a repertoire-size bias correction to TCR pairs. In a later analysis, false discovery rates were estimated by permuting HLA or CMV assignments 20 times. A later analysis grouped co-occurring TCRs with DBSCAN, adding TCRdist sequence similarity when clustering within HLA-allele-positive subsets. Co-occurrence clustering excluded repertoires with fewer than 30,000 or more than 120,000 public chains, plus five with anomalous nucleotide sharing. TCRdb re-hosts the immuneACCESS table, in-frame sequences only. Its copies lack some clones; in the studies checked, an unresolved V gene accounts for under half of them, and the cause for the rest is not known. V and J calls and clone size are those listed in that table; D and trimming were worked out from the DNA. In all, the sample holds 86,000 or so clones, and about four fifths of those were seen once. Roughly 14% of the sample belongs to the ten largest clones.

Of note for this clone: The antigen this receptor binds is unknown. The input lacks base qualities; no much larger clone sits a single base away.

The V and J genes are TRBV28 and TRBJ1-5, and TRBD1 aligns with 10 junction nucleotides. The TCR was taken from a woman aged 40 to 50 in good health and CMV-seropositive. The sequencing sample was made of PBMCs. The CDR3 in this case is CASSGRSRDRGKHQPQHF. The sequence in DNA is TGTGCCAGCAGTGGAAGATCCCGGGACAGGGGAAAACATCAGCCCCAGCATTTT.